Listed below are T cell receptor beta chains from one sample, sequenced in a study of tumor and adjacent non-tumor tissue in lung cancer. TCRdb independently ran MiXCR on the multiplex PCR reads; one entry per CDR3 protein. The profile shows about 90,000 distinct CDR3 sequences, 76% of them singletons. Sequenced material: distant non-tumor lung tissue. These receptors were collected from a woman in her forties or fifties with non-small cell lung cancer. Both conserved end residues are part of each CDR3. Each record gives: J gene, V gene, clone size, D gene, CDR3 DNA, CDR3 protein. The D gene is left open where the match is weak. Clone size appears in some rows only: once, few, many, or a class for an expanded clone.

j_call: TRBJ1-5
v_call: TRBV12-3/TRBV12-4
clone_size: -
d_call: -
cdr3_nt: TGTGCCAGCAGGCTGGCCAGCAATCAGTCCCAGCATTTC
cdr3_aa: CASRLASNQSQHF

j_call: TRBJ1-5
v_call: TRBV12-3/TRBV12-4
clone_size: -
d_call: -
cdr3_nt: TGTGCCAACAGTTCCTTCTCGGGGGGGTATCAACCCCAGCATTTT
cdr3_aa: CANSSFSGGYQPQHF

j_call: TRBJ2-3
v_call: TRBV30
clone_size: -
d_call: -
cdr3_nt: TGTGCCTCGAGTATCGGAGGTCGTACAGATACGCAGTATTTT
cdr3_aa: CASSIGGRTDTQYF

j_call: TRBJ2-7
v_call: TRBV4-2
clone_size: once
d_call: -
cdr3_nt: TGTGCCAGCAGTCGAGCTCGGGGAGACCCCTACGAGCAGTACTTC
cdr3_aa: CASSRARGDPYEQYF

j_call: TRBJ2-3
v_call: TRBV10-2
clone_size: -
d_call: -
cdr3_nt: TGCGCCACCAGTTCGATGACCGATACACAGTATTTT
cdr3_aa: CATSSMTDTQYF

j_call: TRBJ2-5
v_call: TRBV7-3
clone_size: -
d_call: -
cdr3_nt: TGTGCCAGCACCCTAATGGGCGGGGAACAAGAGACCCAGTACTTC
cdr3_aa: CASTLMGGEQETQYF

j_call: TRBJ2-3
v_call: TRBV6-2/TRBV6-3
clone_size: -
d_call: -
cdr3_nt: TGTGCCAGCAGTTACTCACCCCGGAGCACAAATACGCAGTATTTT
cdr3_aa: CASSYSPRSTNTQYF

j_call: TRBJ1-2
v_call: TRBV6-5
clone_size: -
d_call: TRBD1
cdr3_nt: TGTGCCAGTGGCCACGGCGCCGACAGGGGGTTCTTCGGCTACACCTTC
cdr3_aa: CASGHGADRGFFGYTF

j_call: TRBJ2-7
v_call: TRBV20-1
clone_size: -
d_call: -
cdr3_nt: TGCAGTGCTTCTGTATCGGAAGAAGTGGTTGACGAGCAGTACTTC
cdr3_aa: CSASVSEEVVDEQYF

j_call: TRBJ2-3
v_call: TRBV6-5
clone_size: many
d_call: -
cdr3_nt: TGTGCCAGCAGTCCCCCGCGGCCGGGAGCGGCAGATACGCAGTATTTT
cdr3_aa: CASSPPRPGAADTQYF

j_call: TRBJ1-2
v_call: TRBV4-2
clone_size: -
d_call: -
cdr3_nt: TGTACCAGCAGCCCTAAAGGGGAGGGGGTTATGGATGGCTACACTTTC
cdr3_aa: CTSSPKGEGVMDGYTF

j_call: TRBJ2-6
v_call: TRBV6-1
clone_size: -
d_call: TRBD2
cdr3_nt: TGTACCGGTGGCGGGGGACCTAGTGCGGCCAACGTCCTGACTTTC
cdr3_aa: CTGGGGPSAANVLTF

j_call: TRBJ2-2
v_call: TRBV5-4
clone_size: -
d_call: TRBD2
cdr3_nt: TGTGCCAGCAGGTCAAAAGGGCAGGGAGGGACCGGGGTACTGTTTTTT
cdr3_aa: CASRSKGQGGTGVLFF

j_call: TRBJ2-2
v_call: TRBV29-1
clone_size: -
d_call: TRBD2
cdr3_nt: TGCAGCATTAAAGACGAAGGAACTAGCGGGAGTTTTCCCGGGGAGCTGTTTTTT
cdr3_aa: CSIKDEGTSGSFPGELFF

j_call: TRBJ2-3
v_call: TRBV11-2
clone_size: -
d_call: -
cdr3_nt: TGTGCCAGCAGCTTGTGGGACACAGATACGCAGTATTTT
cdr3_aa: CASSLWDTDTQYF